Listed below are T cell receptor beta chains from one sample, sequenced in a study of OX40 agonist ivuxolimab in advanced cancers. Profiling relied on immunoSEQ multiplex PCR, and the TCRdb table lists in-frame clones only, not all of them. Found here are tens of thousands of clones, approximately 80% of them singletons; the top ten hold about 3%. The source was CD4+ or CD8+ T cells sorted from blood, collected in a trial of the OX40 agonist ivuxolimab. The receptor set was obtained from an adult with an advanced solid tumor such as melanoma, head and neck, liver or kidney cancer. CDR3s leave out the opening cysteine and the closing phenylalanine or tryptophan.

>TRBV6-6
ASGGPKAF
>TRBV19
ASRLAANQETQY
>TRBV2
ASNRDSGETQY
>TRBV28
ASSFTSGTGEQY
>TRBV9
ASSVGAGGREAF
>TRBV5-1
ASSSGASNYGYT
>TRBV5-1
ASSLASSFDDGELF
>TRBV6-6
ASRPDGNTEAF
>TRBV7-9
ASSLRTEKLF
>TRBV10-3
AISATGGAQGYT
>TRBV21-1
ASSKGGLGAGSYNEQF
>TRBV29-1
SGGHHIKLAGRLTDTQY
>TRBV5-8
ASSFLAGPTYNEQF
>TRBV2
ASSGTNTEAF
>TRBV30
AWGRPPGTQY
>TRBV9
ASSVAPSKGTDTQY
>TRBV10-2
ASSEYKVPSGNTIY
>TRBV29-1
STRGLAGGGELF
>TRBV29-1
SVVGTSAGFGTYEQY
>TRBV6-1
ASRPDRDTQY
>TRBV19
ASSTRGGGMGTDTQY
>TRBV6-5
ASSYLRGGNSPLH
>TRBV27
ASGKNRGRAGFFDSYEQY
>TRBV15
ATSLPKRNIQY
>TRBV7-3
ASSVRDRGREQY
>TRBV12-5
AAQGANTEAF
>TRBV2
ASRPGTRKRGTEAF
>TRBV28
ASSSGLYTGELF
>TRBV5-1
ASSFLASGTQRYEQY
>TRBV19
ASSRQGWGTDTQY
>TRBV11-2
ASSTGLDYGYT
>TRBV9
ASSEGTYEQY
>TRBV28
AIPGTGGTEAF
>TRBV2
ASSQEGEETQY
>TRBV6-5
ASSYRQGPYEQY
>TRBV6-6
ASSRGTEAF
>TRBV5-8
ASSPPGREWYEQY
>TRBV19
ASIRTTGKTGQPQH
>TRBV6-5
ASSVGEGYGYT
>TRBV6-1
ASSGTGFYGYT
>TRBV28
ASSGSWGANEKLF